One sample yielded the 23 T cell receptor beta chains listed below, sequenced in a study of T-cell memory formation after mild COVID-19 (dated by TCRdb to about 2021). Libraries came from 5' RACE. The reads were generated on an Illumina NovaSeq 6000. TCRdb reran the public reads through fastp at Q25 and MiXCR, keeping productive beta chains. Records with the same CDR3 protein are collapsed into one entry carrying the most frequent genes and DNA. This sample holds under 400,000 distinct CDR3 sequences; 25% to 30% were observed only once. 13% of the sample rests with the top ten. Sequencing was carried out using PBMCs or a T cell subset sorted from them (not recorded which). These receptors originate from an adult woman who had mild COVID-19 (a few samples of this study predate the infection). The sample titles of this study are shuffled in the database, so cell type and time point are left out; the donor was told from shared clones.

There are a few counts of this clonotype. V and J are TRBV6-5 and TRBJ1-5; possibly TRBD1 for D (5 bases). Trimming removed 6 bases from V and 11 bases from J, with 11 bases in between. Germline V gene data show CDR1 as MNHEY and CDR2 as SVGAGI. CDR3 length: 11 residues. Here the CDR3 reads CASSHGGAQHF. The CDR3 region has the DNA TGTGCCAGCAGCCATGGGGGAGCCCAGCATTTT.

This clonotype has just a few counts. The chain recombines TRBV7-6 with TRBJ2-3; 11 nucleotides match TRBD1. The CDR3 is made up of 16 amino acids. The V gene's germline CDR1 is SGHVS and CDR2 FNYEAQ. Trimming cost V 5 bases and J 5 bases; bases outside gene matches: 9. The CDR3 DNA reads as TGTGCCAGCAGCCCGACACCGGGACAGGGGGGAGATACGCAGTATTTT. This codes for CASSPTPGQGGDTQYF.

This clonotype was detected only a few times. The chain has TRBV5-6 and TRBJ1-4; possible D gene TRBD1, 5 bases. This CDR3 has 15 residues. The germline V gene has CDR1 SGHDT and CDR2 YYEEEE. The V end was cut by 4 bases, the J end by 7 bases, with 17 bases between. CDR3 amino acids: CASSRLAGTGEKLFF. CDR3 nucleotide sequence: TGTGCCAGCAGCCGCTTGGCAGGGACGGGTGAAAAACTGTTTTTT.

This clonotype has more than one count but fewer than ten. The chain is built from TRBV7-8 and TRBJ1-2; 8 nucleotides agree with TRBD1. Germline V gene sequence: CDR1 SGHVS, CDR2 FQNEAQ. The junction had 10 bases not matched to a gene; V was cut back by 7 bases and J by 3 bases. This CDR3 region has 15 residues. Here the CDR3 reads CASIGQGGSYYGYTF. The CDR3 nucleotides read TGTGCCAGCATCGGACAGGGTGGAAGCTACTATGGCTACACCTTC.

This clonotype is labeled medium-sized. The V and J genes are TRBV12-3 or TRBV12-4 and TRBJ1-5; TRBD1 matches 8 bases. The CDR3 runs 16 residues. Trimming at V came to 2 bases and at J to 6 bases, leaving 9 bases not matched to a gene. CDR3 nucleotide sequence: TGTGCCAGCAGTTTAACGACAGGGGTGGGGTTTCAGCCCCAGCATTTT. Residues: CASSLTTGVGFQPQHF.

The chain recombines TRBV2 with TRBJ2-3, with 7 bases matching TRBD1. The CDR3 consists of 14 residues. V shed 6 bases, J shed 2 bases, and the junction held 5 bases outside the gene matches. Germline V gives CDR1 SNHLY, CDR2 FYNNEI. CDR3 DNA: TGTGCCAGCAGGGCGGACAGGTCCACAGATACGCAGTATTTT. Its protein product is CASRADRSTDTQYF.

This clonotype was counted between two and nine times. The chain links TRBV6-6 to TRBJ1-3, with 9 bases identical to TRBD1. Trimming cost V 8 bases and J 4 bases; bases outside gene matches: 9. Germline CDR1 MNHNY, CDR2 SVGAGI (reference sequence). This CDR3 has 15 amino acids. The chain's CDR3 is CASLIDGTGGNTIYF. For the CDR3, the DNA is TGTGCCAGCCTTATTGACGGGACAGGGGGAAACACCATATATTTT.

The table lists this clonotype with a few counts. The rearrangement links TRBV20-1 to TRBJ1-1; a weak D match, TRBD1 (5 bases). The V end was cut by 3 bases, the J end by 4 bases, with 12 bases between. Germline V gene sequence: CDR1 DFQATT, CDR2 SNEGSKA (reference sequence). CDR3 size: 13 residues. CDR3 residues: CSASRRAATEAFF. The CDR3 coding sequence is TGCAGTGCTAGTCGCAGGGCTGCCACTGAAGCTTTCTTT.

The chain recombines TRBV5-1 with TRBJ2-1; D unresolved. V was trimmed by 3 bases and J by 2 bases, leaving 9 bases between them. Germline V gene sequence: CDR1 SGHRS, CDR2 YFSETQ. This CDR3 comprises 14 residues. The CDR3 spells CASSSSVTYNEQFF. The CDR3, as DNA: TGCGCCAGCAGCTCCAGCGTAACCTACAATGAGCAGTTCTTC. Full variable domain (missing parts from reference TRBV5-1 and TRBJ2-1): KAGVTQTPRYLIKTRGQQVTLSCSPISGHRSVSWYQQTPGQGLQFLFEYFSETQRNKGNFPGRFSGRQFSNSRSEMNVSTLELGDSALYLCASSSSVTYNEQFFGPGTRLTVL.

This clonotype appeared a few times. DNA of the CDR3: TGTGCCAGCAGCGTAGCCGGGACTAGTCCTTCGAGGGAGCAGTTCTTC. Amino acids: CASSVAGTSPSREQFF. The chain carries TRBV9 and TRBJ2-1, with 8 nucleotides matching TRBD2. J lost 10 bases, V lost 0 bases, and 12 bases had no gene match. The germline gives CDR1 SGDLS, CDR2 YYNGEE. There are 16 residues in the CDR3.

The DNA for the CDR3 is TGTGCCAGCAGTAAACAGGGGACGATCTATGGCTACACCTTC. Residues: CASSKQGTIYGYTF. V is TRBV12-3 or TRBV12-4 and J is TRBJ1-2; 7 bases are shared with TRBD1. With V trimmed by 5 bases and J by 4 bases, 7 bases remained unmatched. The length of the CDR3 is 14 residues.

This clonotype came up many times. The CDR3 coding sequence is TGCGCCAGCAGCCAAGAGTACTCAGGGACCTACGAGCAGTACTTC. This codes for CASSQEYSGTYEQYF. This chain links TRBV4-3 with TRBJ2-7; maybe TRBD1 (5 bases). Germline lookup yields CDR1 LGHNA and CDR2 YSLEER. The CDR3 runs to 15 residues. V was shortened by 0 bases and J by 2 bases, with 11 bases between the two germline ends.

This clonotype was picked up a small number of times. This chain links TRBV12-3 or TRBV12-4 with TRBJ2-7; no clear D gene. The CDR3 has 15 residues. V shed 1 base and J shed 0 bases, with 10 bases lying between them. In DNA, the CDR3 is TGTGCCAGCAGTTTAGAACCCGGAAGCTCCTACGAGCAGTACTTC. This sequence encodes CASSLEPGSSYEQYF.

This clonotype came up a few times. V and J are TRBV5-5 and TRBJ2-7; D perhaps matches TRBD1 (5 bases). The CDR3 is 15 amino acids. Germline lookup yields CDR1 SGHKS and CDR2 YYEKEE (reference sequence). Trimming removed 1 base from V and 5 bases from J, with 16 bases in between. The chain's CDR3 is CASSLFPGNPNEQYF. CDR3 nucleotide sequence: TGTGCCAGCAGCTTGTTTCCAGGGAATCCCAACGAGCAGTACTTC. The whole variable domain, filled in from reference TRBV5-5 and TRBJ2-7, reads DAGVTQSPTHLIKTRGQQVTLRCSPISGHKSVSWYQQVLGQGPQFIFQYYEKEERGRGNFPDRFSARQFPNYSSELNVNALLLGDSALYLCASSLFPGNPNEQYFGPGTRLTVT.

V usage is TRBV11-2 and J usage is TRBJ2-1, with 8 positions matching TRBD1. The CDR3 consists of 15 residues. Germline CDR1 and CDR2: SGHAT and FQNNGV. After removal of 5 bases from V and 2 bases from J, the junction contained 5 bases not matched to a gene. The CDR3 spells CASSTGTGPYNEQFF. The CDR3 DNA reads TGTGCCAGCAGCACGGGGACAGGTCCCTACAATGAGCAGTTCTTC.

This clonotype was detected a few times. V is TRBV5-1 and J is TRBJ1-2; 8 bases map to TRBD1. The CDR3 covers 15 residues. In germline, CDR1 is SGHRS, CDR2 YFSETQ. The J segment lost 2 bases and the V segment lost 4 bases, leaving 7 bases of the junction unmatched. The CDR3 region is CASSAGQGANYGYTF. The CDR3 nucleotides read TGCGCCAGCAGCGCGGGCCAGGGGGCCAACTATGGCTACACCTTC.

The V gene is TRBV6-5, the J gene TRBJ2-1; a possible D gene is TRBD1 (5 bases). Germline V CDR1 and CDR2: MNHEY, SVGAGI. The CDR3 runs to 15 residues. The V gene lost 6 bases and the J gene lost 10 bases, with 22 bases spanning the gap. For the CDR3, the DNA is TGTGCCAGCAGCCCCGGACAACCCCCTTTCGGGGAGCAGTTCTTC. Translated, it gives CASSPGQPPFGEQFF.

The chain joins TRBV6-6 to TRBJ2-5; D may be TRBD1 (6 bases). Germline V lookup: CDR1 MNHNY, CDR2 SVGAGI (reference sequence). V was shortened by 6 bases and J by 2 bases, with 13 bases between the two germline ends. This CDR3 spans 14 amino acids. The CDR3 sequence is CASRSTGPQETQYF. As DNA, the CDR3 is TGTGCCAGCAGGTCCACAGGGCCACAAGAGACCCAGTACTTC.

The rearrangement uses TRBV4-3 and TRBJ2-1; 7 nucleotides match TRBD2. V trimming: 0 bases; J trimming: 4 bases; junction bases outside the gene matches: 6. The CDR3 has 16 residues. Germline loops: CDR1 LGHNA, CDR2 YSLEER. CDR3 protein: CASSQEELARYNEQFF. For the CDR3, the DNA is TGCGCCAGCAGCCAAGAGGAACTAGCGAGATACAATGAGCAGTTCTTC.

This clonotype was counted a few times. CDR3 DNA sequence: TGTGCCAGCAGTTTATCTGACAGCTACGAGCAGTACTTC. It encodes CASSLSDSYEQYF. This rearrangement joins TRBV27 to TRBJ2-7, with D possibly matching TRBD1 (5 bases). Germline V gene sequence: CDR1 MNHEY, CDR2 SMNVEV (reference sequence). The V gene lost 0 bases and the J gene lost 3 bases, with 6 bases spanning the gap. The CDR3 consists of 13 residues.

The table lists this clonotype with a few counts. V gene TRBV7-6 combines with J gene TRBJ2-7; TRBD1 aligns across 8 bases. CDR3 length equals 19 residues. Germline V gene data show CDR1 as SGHVS and CDR2 as FNYEAQ. Trimming cost V 5 bases and J 0 bases; bases outside gene matches: 18. The CDR3 is CASSLGSPGWDRSSYEQYF. In nucleotides, the CDR3 is TGTGCCAGCAGCCTCGGGAGCCCCGGGTGGGACAGGAGCTCCTACGAGCAGTACTTC.

The chain combines TRBV4-3 with TRBJ2-5, with TRBD1 matching 9 bases. V trimming: 1 base; J trimming: 2 bases; junction bases outside the gene matches: 8. The CDR3 spans 17 residues. Germline V gene data show CDR1 as LGHNA and CDR2 as YSLEER. The CDR3, as DNA: TGCGCCAGCAGCCAAGGGGTGGACGGGACAGGGCAAGAGACCCAGTACTTC. Protein: CASSQGVDGTGQETQYF.

The chain recombines TRBV4-1 with TRBJ2-7; D could derive from TRBD1 or TRBD2 (5 bases each). This CDR3 has 14 amino acids. Looked up from germline, CDR1 is MGHRA and CDR2 is YSYEKL. Trimming stripped 1 base from V and 4 bases from J, with 11 bases between. This CDR3 reads CASSQVIEGYEQYF. Here the CDR3 DNA reads TGCGCCAGCAGCCAAGTGATAGAGGGGTACGAGCAGTACTTC.